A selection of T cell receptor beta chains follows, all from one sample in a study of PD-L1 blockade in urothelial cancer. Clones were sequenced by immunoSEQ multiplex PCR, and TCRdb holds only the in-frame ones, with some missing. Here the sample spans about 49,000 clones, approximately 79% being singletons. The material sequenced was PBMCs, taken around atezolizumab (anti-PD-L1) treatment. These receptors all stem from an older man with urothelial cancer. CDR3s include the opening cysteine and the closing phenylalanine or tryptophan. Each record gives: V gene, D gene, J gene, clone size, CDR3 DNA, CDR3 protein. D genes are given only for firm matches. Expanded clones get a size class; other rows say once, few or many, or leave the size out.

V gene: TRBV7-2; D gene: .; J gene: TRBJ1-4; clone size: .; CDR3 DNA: TGTGCCAGCAGCTTTCGGGGTCGGGAAAAACTGTTTTTT; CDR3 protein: CASSFRGREKLFF
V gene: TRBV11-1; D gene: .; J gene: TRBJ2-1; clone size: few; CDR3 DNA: TGTGCCAGCAGCCCGGACAGTGGCGAGCAGTTCTTC; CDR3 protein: CASSPDSGEQFF
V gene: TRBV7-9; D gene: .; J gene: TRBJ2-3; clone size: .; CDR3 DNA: TGTGCCAGCAGTTCTCTTCGGGGTCCAGATACGCAGTATTTT; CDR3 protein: CASSSLRGPDTQYF
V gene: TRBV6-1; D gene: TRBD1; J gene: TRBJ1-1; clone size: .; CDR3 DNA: TGTGCCAGCAGTATGACAGGGCTGGCTGAAGCTTTCTTT; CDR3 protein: CASSMTGLAEAFF
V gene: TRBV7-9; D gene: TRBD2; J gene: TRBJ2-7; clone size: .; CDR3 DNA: TGTGCCAGCAGCCGTCTCCCCGGACTAGCGCTGAGCTCCTACGAGCAGTACTTC; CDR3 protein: CASSRLPGLALSSYEQYF
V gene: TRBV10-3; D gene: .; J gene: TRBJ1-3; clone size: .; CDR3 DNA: TGTGCCATCAGTGTAGGGGAGCAGGGAGGCACCATATATTTT; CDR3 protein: CAISVGEQGGTIYF
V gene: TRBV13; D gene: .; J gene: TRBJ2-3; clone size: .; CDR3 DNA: TGTGCCAGCAGCTTAGCTGTGGCGTGGACAGAAGGGCTCACAGATACGCAGTATTTT; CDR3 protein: CASSLAVAWTEGLTDTQYF
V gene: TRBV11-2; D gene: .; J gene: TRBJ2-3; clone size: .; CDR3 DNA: TGTGCCAGCAGTCCAGGGCCTTCTAGCACAGATACGCAGTATTTT; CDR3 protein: CASSPGPSSTDTQYF
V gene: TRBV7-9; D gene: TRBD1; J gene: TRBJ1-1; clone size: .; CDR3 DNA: TGTGCCAGCAGCTCCGGGACAGGTTATGAAGCTTTCTTT; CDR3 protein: CASSSGTGYEAFF
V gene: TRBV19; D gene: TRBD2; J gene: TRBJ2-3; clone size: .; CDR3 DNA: TGTGCCAGTAGTGGTAGCGGGGGCACAGATACGCAGTATTTT; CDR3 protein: CASSGSGGTDTQYF
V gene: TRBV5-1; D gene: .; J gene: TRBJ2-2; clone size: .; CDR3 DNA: TGCGCCAGCAGCTTGGTGGCAGGGACCGGGGAGCTGTTTTTT; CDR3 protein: CASSLVAGTGELFF
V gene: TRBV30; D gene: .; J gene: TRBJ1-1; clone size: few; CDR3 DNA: TGTGCCTGGAGTCCCCGGGAGAGGGTTGAAGCTTTCTTT; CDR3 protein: CAWSPRERVEAFF
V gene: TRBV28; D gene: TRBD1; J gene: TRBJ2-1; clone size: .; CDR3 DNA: TGTGCCAGCAGTAGATGGGATCCAGGGGGTGCCAATGAGCAGTTCTTC; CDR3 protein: CASSRWDPGGANEQFF
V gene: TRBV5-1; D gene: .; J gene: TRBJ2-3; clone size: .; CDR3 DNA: TGCGCCAGCAGCTTGGACAGGACGGCAGATACGCAGTATTTT; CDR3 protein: CASSLDRTADTQYF
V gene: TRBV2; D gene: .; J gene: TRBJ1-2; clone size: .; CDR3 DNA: TGTGCCAGCAGTGTTAACAGGGCCAGGGATGGCTACACCTTC; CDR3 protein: CASSVNRARDGYTF
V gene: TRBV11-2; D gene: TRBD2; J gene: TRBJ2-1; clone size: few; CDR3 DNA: TGTGCCAGCAGCTCAAGACTAGCGGGACGCAATGAGCAGTTCTTC; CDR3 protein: CASSSRLAGRNEQFF
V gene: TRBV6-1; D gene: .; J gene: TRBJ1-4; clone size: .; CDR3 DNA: TGTGCCAGCAGTGATCTCGACAGCTATAATGAAAAACTGTTTTTT; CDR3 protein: CASSDLDSYNEKLFF
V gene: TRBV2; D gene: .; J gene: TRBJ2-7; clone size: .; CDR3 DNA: TGTGCCACCAGGGGCCTCTCCTACGAGCAGTACTTC; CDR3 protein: CATRGLSYEQYF
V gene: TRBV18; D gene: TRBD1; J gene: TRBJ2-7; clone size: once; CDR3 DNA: TGTGCCAGCTCACCTGTGACAGGGGGAGAGCAGTACTTC; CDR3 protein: CASSPVTGGEQYF
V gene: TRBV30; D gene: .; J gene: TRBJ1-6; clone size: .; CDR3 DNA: TGTGCCTGGAACCCAGGACAGAATTCACCCCTCCACTTT; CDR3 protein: CAWNPGQNSPLHF
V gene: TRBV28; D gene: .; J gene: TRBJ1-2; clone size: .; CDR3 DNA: TGTGCCAGCAGTCCATTTGGGCCATCTAACTATGGCTACACCTTC; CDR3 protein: CASSPFGPSNYGYTF
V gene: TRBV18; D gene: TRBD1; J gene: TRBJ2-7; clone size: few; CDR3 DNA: TGTGCCAGCTCACCAGGGCCGGGACAGGGAGGAGACGAGCAGTACTTC; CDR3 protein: CASSPGPGQGGDEQYF
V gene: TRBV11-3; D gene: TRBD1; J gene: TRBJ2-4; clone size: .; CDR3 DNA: TGTGCCAGCAGCTCGGGACAGCAAAACATTCAGTACTTC; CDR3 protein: CASSSGQQNIQYF
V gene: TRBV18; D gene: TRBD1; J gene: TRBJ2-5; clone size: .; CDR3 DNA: TGTGCCAGCTCACCACCGGACAGGGCAGGGGAGACCCAGTACTTC; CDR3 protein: CASSPPDRAGETQYF
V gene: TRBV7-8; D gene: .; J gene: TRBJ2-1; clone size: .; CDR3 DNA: TGTGCCAGCAGATCTCTGAAAGGGGAATCCTACAATGAGCAGTTCTTC; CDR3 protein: CASRSLKGESYNEQFF
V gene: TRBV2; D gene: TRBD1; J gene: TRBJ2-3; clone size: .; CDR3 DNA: TGTGCCAGCACTGGATACATGGTTACAGGGGGCACAGATACGCAGTATTTT; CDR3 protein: CASTGYMVTGGTDTQYF
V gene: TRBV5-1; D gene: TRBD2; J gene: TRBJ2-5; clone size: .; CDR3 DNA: TGCGCCAGCAGCTTAGGACTAGGTTACCAAGAGACCCAGTACTTC; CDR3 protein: CASSLGLGYQETQYF
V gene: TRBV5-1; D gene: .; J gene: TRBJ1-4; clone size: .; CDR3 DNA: TGCGCCAGCAGCTTAATGCCCGGTGAAAAACTGTTTTTT; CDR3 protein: CASSLMPGEKLFF
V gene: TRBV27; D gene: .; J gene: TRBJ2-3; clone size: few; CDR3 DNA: TGTGCCAGCAGTCTCGGGGGTAGCACAGATACGCAGTATTTT; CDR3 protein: CASSLGGSTDTQYF
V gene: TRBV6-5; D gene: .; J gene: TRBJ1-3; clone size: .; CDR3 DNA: TGTGCCAGCAGTAAAAACAGAAACACCATATATTTT; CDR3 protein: CASSKNRNTIYF
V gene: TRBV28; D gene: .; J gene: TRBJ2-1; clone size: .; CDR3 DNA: TGTGCCAGCAGGTTAGGGCTAGCCGGATCCTACAATGAGCAGTTCTTC; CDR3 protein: CASRLGLAGSYNEQFF
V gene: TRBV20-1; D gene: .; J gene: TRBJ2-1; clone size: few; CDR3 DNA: TGCAGTGCCCCCAAGCGGGAGCAGTTCTTC; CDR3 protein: CSAPKREQFF